The entry that follows covers one T cell receptor (beta chain) sequence. This entry is derived from a study of blood T cell repertoires in COVID-19. Across the study: Acute and convalescent COVID-19 specimens originated in the United States, Italy and Spain.

Authors' data handling: Estimation of nucleated cell counts was performed using reference gene primer amplification. The method was immunoSEQ multiplex PCR; TCRdb's version includes in-frame clones alone and lacks a portion of them. V and J calls and clone size are given by that table; D and trimming were obtained from the DNA. This sample yields 90,000 or so clones, of which around nine tenths are seen a single time; approximately 1.2% belongs to the top ten. In germline, CDR1 is LNHDA, CDR2 SQIVND (reference sequence). V shed 7 bases and J shed 2 bases, with 14 bases lying between them. This CDR3 has 14 residues.

The sample taken for sequencing was peripheral blood. The chain joins TRBV19 to TRBJ1-1; possible D gene TRBD1, 6 bases. The clonotype comes from an elderly man with active or convalescent COVID-19. CDR3: CASTRTVLNTEAFF. CDR3 DNA sequence: TGTGCCAGTACCCGGACAGTTCTCAACACTGAAGCTTTCTTT.